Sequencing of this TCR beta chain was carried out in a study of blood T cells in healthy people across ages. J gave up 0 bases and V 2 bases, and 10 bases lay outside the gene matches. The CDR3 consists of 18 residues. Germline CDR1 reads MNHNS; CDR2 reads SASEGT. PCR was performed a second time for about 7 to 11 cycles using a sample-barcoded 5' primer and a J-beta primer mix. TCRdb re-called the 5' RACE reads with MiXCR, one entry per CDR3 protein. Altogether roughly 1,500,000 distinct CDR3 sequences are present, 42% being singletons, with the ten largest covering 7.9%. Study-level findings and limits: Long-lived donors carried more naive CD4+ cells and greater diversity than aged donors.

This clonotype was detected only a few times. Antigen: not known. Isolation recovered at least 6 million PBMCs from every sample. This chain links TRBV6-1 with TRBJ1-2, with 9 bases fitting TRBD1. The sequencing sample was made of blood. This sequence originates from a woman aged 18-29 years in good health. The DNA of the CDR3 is TGTGCCAGCAGTGAATCCCCGGGACAGGGTGGAGCTAACTATGGCTACACCTTC. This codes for CASSESPGQGGANYGYTF.